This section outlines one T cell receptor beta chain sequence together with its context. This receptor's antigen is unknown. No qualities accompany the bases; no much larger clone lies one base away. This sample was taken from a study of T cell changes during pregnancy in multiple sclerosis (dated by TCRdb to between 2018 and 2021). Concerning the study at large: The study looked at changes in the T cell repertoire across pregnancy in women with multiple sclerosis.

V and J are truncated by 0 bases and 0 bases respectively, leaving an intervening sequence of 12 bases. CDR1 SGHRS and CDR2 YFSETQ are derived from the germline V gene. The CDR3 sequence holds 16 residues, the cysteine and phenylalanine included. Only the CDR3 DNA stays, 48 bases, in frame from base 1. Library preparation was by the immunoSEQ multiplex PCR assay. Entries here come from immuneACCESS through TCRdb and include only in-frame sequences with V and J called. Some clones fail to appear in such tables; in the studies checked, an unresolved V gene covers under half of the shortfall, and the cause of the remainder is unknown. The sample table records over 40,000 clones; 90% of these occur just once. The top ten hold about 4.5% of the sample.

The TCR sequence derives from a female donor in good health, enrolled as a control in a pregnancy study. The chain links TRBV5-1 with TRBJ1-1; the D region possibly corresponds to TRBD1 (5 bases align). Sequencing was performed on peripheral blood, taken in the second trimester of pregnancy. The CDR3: CASSLVPDSLNTEAFF. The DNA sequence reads TGCGCCAGCAGCTTGGTTCCCGACAGCTTGAACACTGAAGCTTTCTTT. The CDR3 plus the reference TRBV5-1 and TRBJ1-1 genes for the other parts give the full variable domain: KAGVTQTPRYLIKTRGQQVTLSCSPISGHRSVSWYQQTPGQGLQFLFEYFSETQRNKGNFPGRFSGRQFSNSRSEMNVSTLELGDSALYLCASSLVPDSLNTEAFFGQGTRLTVV.